Reported below is one T cell receptor beta chain. The target antigen is unknown. V was clipped by 2 bases and J by 6 bases, with 13 bases between them. The CDR3 consists of 14 residues. Per the germline V gene, CDR1 is MNHEY and CDR2 is SVGAGI. This sample is part of a study of T cell responses to AZD1222 COVID-19 vaccine. Pooled together were second doses at about 4 or about 12 weeks. Study observations and caveats: Donors in the cohort were predominantly white British and more often female, and clonal diversity was possibly underestimated.

Some clones are missing from TCRdb's copy, which holds only in-frame ones; the method was immunoSEQ multiplex PCR. Here the sample spans some 200,000 clones, 85% to 95% being singletons. The clonotype originates from an adult who received the AZD1222 COVID-19 vaccine. The source material was peripheral blood, sampled 28 days after the second AZD1222 dose. The J gene is TRBJ1-1, the V gene TRBV6-5; TRBD1 is a possible D gene (6 bases). CDR3 region: CASSYGGQAAEAFF. The CDR3 nucleotides read TGTGCCAGCAGTTACGGGGGCCAGGCGGCTGAAGCTTTCTTT.